These T cell receptor beta chains were read from a single sample in a study of T-cell memory formation after mild COVID-19. TCRdb re-analysed the 5' RACE reads in MiXCR, keeping a single row per CDR3 protein. The sample holds about 290,000 distinct CDR3 sequences, roughly 18% seen once. The sample comprised PBMCs or a T cell subset sorted from them (not recorded which). The receptors derive from a man younger than 35 who had mild COVID-19 (a few samples of this study predate the infection). Cell type and time point are not known. Each CDR3 is given with its conserved first and last residue. Fields, in order: clone size, D gene, V gene, J gene, CDR3 protein, CDR3 DNA. D genes are given only for firm matches. Part of the rows lack a size; the others show once, few, many or a class for expanded clones.

abundance: few
d_gene: NA
v_gene: TRBV24-1
j_gene: TRBJ2-3
CDR3aa: CATSDRMTSDTQYF
CDR3nt: TGTGCCACCAGTGACCGAATGACATCGGATACGCAGTATTTT

abundance: few
d_gene: NA
v_gene: TRBV7-2
j_gene: TRBJ2-7
CDR3aa: CASSAWGYEQYF
CDR3nt: TGTGCCAGCAGCGCGTGGGGTTACGAGCAGTACTTC

abundance: few
d_gene: NA
v_gene: TRBV7-2
j_gene: TRBJ2-2
CDR3aa: CASSLVPLVSTGELFF
CDR3nt: TGTGCCAGCAGCTTAGTTCCCCTAGTAAGCACCGGGGAGCTGTTTTTT

abundance: few
d_gene: NA
v_gene: TRBV7-9
j_gene: TRBJ1-6
CDR3aa: CASSLATAHSPLHF
CDR3nt: TGTGCCAGCAGCTTAGCGACCGCACATTCACCCCTCCACTTT

abundance: few
d_gene: NA
v_gene: TRBV6-5
j_gene: TRBJ1-2
CDR3aa: CASSYSAGNYGYTF
CDR3nt: TGTGCCAGCAGTTACTCGGCCGGAAACTATGGCTACACCTTC

abundance: few
d_gene: NA
v_gene: TRBV20-1
j_gene: TRBJ1-6
CDR3aa: CSARDGISYNSPLHF
CDR3nt: TGCAGTGCTAGAGATGGAATTTCCTATAATTCACCCCTCCACTTT

abundance: many
d_gene: TRBD1
v_gene: TRBV12-3/TRBV12-4
j_gene: TRBJ1-2
CDR3aa: CASSQGQGYGYTF
CDR3nt: TGTGCCAGCAGCCAAGGACAGGGCTATGGCTACACCTTC

abundance: NA
d_gene: NA
v_gene: TRBV7-2
j_gene: TRBJ1-2
CDR3aa: CASSLRSTTRYGYTF
CDR3nt: TGTGCCAGCAGCTTAAGGTCCACCACTCGATATGGCTACACCTTC

abundance: NA
d_gene: NA
v_gene: TRBV7-2
j_gene: TRBJ1-1
CDR3aa: CASSLTWAAEAFF
CDR3nt: TGTGCCAGCAGCTTAACCTGGGCGGCTGAAGCTTTCTTT

abundance: NA
d_gene: NA
v_gene: TRBV19
j_gene: TRBJ1-1
CDR3aa: CASSIGPMNTEAFF
CDR3nt: TGTGCCAGTAGTATCGGACCTATGAACACTGAAGCTTTCTTT

abundance: many
d_gene: NA
v_gene: TRBV7-2
j_gene: TRBJ1-1
CDR3aa: CASSRQQNTEAFF
CDR3nt: TGTGCCAGCAGCCGACAGCAGAACACTGAAGCTTTCTTT

abundance: NA
d_gene: NA
v_gene: TRBV6-2/TRBV6-3
j_gene: TRBJ2-3
CDR3aa: CASSHPGELTDTQYF
CDR3nt: TGTGCCAGCTCCCACCCGGGGGAGCTTACAGATACGCAGTATTTT

abundance: NA
d_gene: TRBD1
v_gene: TRBV20-1
j_gene: TRBJ1-2
CDR3aa: CSASRQGAGYTF
CDR3nt: TGCAGTGCTAGCAGACAGGGGGCTGGCTACACCTTC

abundance: once
d_gene: NA
v_gene: TRBV7-2
j_gene: TRBJ1-5
CDR3aa: CASSLGYRDQPQHF
CDR3nt: TGTGCCAGCAGCTTAGGTTACAGGGACCAGCCCCAGCATTTT

abundance: few
d_gene: NA
v_gene: TRBV5-1
j_gene: TRBJ1-1
CDR3aa: CASSGTAGFNTEAFF
CDR3nt: TGCGCCAGTTCGGGTACGGCGGGGTTCAACACTGAAGCTTTCTTT

abundance: many
d_gene: NA
v_gene: TRBV7-9
j_gene: TRBJ2-5
CDR3aa: CASSLMIQEETQYF
CDR3nt: TGTGCCAGCAGCTTAATGATCCAGGAAGAGACCCAGTACTTC

abundance: once
d_gene: TRBD1
v_gene: TRBV20-1
j_gene: TRBJ2-7
CDR3aa: CSARHDRGRLEQYF
CDR3nt: TGCAGTGCTAGACATGACAGGGGGCGCCTCGAGCAGTACTTC

abundance: NA
d_gene: NA
v_gene: TRBV2
j_gene: TRBJ2-5
CDR3aa: CASSEVERETQYF
CDR3nt: TGTGCCAGCAGTGAGGTGGAACGAGAGACCCAGTACTTC

abundance: NA
d_gene: NA
v_gene: TRBV2
j_gene: TRBJ2-5
CDR3aa: CASSDRDRETQYF
CDR3nt: TGTGCCAGCAGTGATCGGGATAGGGAGACCCAGTACTTC

abundance: few
d_gene: NA
v_gene: TRBV9
j_gene: TRBJ1-1
CDR3aa: CASSNNKGEAFF
CDR3nt: TGTGCCAGCAGTAACAATAAAGGTGAAGCTTTCTTT

abundance: NA
d_gene: NA
v_gene: TRBV5-1
j_gene: TRBJ2-3
CDR3aa: CASSPLSVGAGDTQYF
CDR3nt: TGCGCCAGCAGTCCCCTTTCGGTGGGGGCGGGAGATACGCAGTATTTT

abundance: NA
d_gene: NA
v_gene: TRBV11-2
j_gene: TRBJ1-1
CDR3aa: CASSLEANEAFF
CDR3nt: TGTGCCAGCAGCTTAGAAGCCAATGAAGCTTTCTTT

abundance: many
d_gene: NA
v_gene: TRBV20-1
j_gene: TRBJ1-5
CDR3aa: CSASAGDRYQPQHF
CDR3nt: TGCAGTGCTAGTGCAGGGGATAGGTATCAGCCCCAGCATTTT

abundance: NA
d_gene: NA
v_gene: TRBV7-9
j_gene: TRBJ1-5
CDR3aa: CASTSRSDQPQHF
CDR3nt: TGTGCCAGCACCTCACGTTCCGATCAGCCCCAGCATTTT

abundance: NA
d_gene: TRBD2
v_gene: TRBV7-3
j_gene: TRBJ2-5
CDR3aa: CASSLTASGRETQYF
CDR3nt: TGTGCCAGCAGCTTAACGGCTAGCGGAAGGGAGACCCAGTACTTC

abundance: NA
d_gene: NA
v_gene: TRBV7-9
j_gene: TRBJ1-1
CDR3aa: CASSLGILGGTLRGTEAFF
CDR3nt: TGTGCCAGCAGCTTAGGCATTCTCGGGGGCACCTTACGGGGCACTGAAGCTTTCTTT

abundance: few
d_gene: TRBD2
v_gene: TRBV3-1
j_gene: TRBJ2-1
CDR3aa: CASSEEIPGLAKNEQFF
CDR3nt: TGTGCCAGCAGCGAAGAGATACCGGGACTAGCTAAGAATGAGCAGTTCTTC

abundance: NA
d_gene: NA
v_gene: TRBV4-1
j_gene: TRBJ1-4
CDR3aa: CASSQDEGTTNEKLFF
CDR3nt: TGCGCCAGCAGCCAAGATGAGGGGACAACTAATGAAAAACTGTTTTTT

abundance: few
d_gene: NA
v_gene: TRBV4-2
j_gene: TRBJ2-1
CDR3aa: CASSLRDTDRDEQFF
CDR3nt: TGTGCCAGCAGCCTCCGGGACACAGATAGGGATGAGCAGTTCTTC

abundance: few
d_gene: TRBD2
v_gene: TRBV4-2
j_gene: TRBJ2-2
CDR3aa: CASSQDWPSGGNSGELFF
CDR3nt: TGTGCCAGCAGCCAAGATTGGCCGAGCGGGGGGAATAGCGGGGAGCTGTTTTTT

abundance: few
d_gene: NA
v_gene: TRBV14
j_gene: TRBJ2-5
CDR3aa: CASSQDREETQYF
CDR3nt: TGTGCCAGCAGCCAAGATAGGGAAGAGACCCAGTACTTC

abundance: NA
d_gene: NA
v_gene: TRBV19
j_gene: TRBJ2-2
CDR3aa: CASSVALNTGELFF
CDR3nt: TGTGCCAGTAGTGTAGCCCTTAACACCGGGGAGCTGTTTTTT

abundance: NA
d_gene: TRBD2
v_gene: TRBV12-3/TRBV12-4
j_gene: TRBJ2-3
CDR3aa: CASTLGLAGGSDTQYF
CDR3nt: TGTGCCAGCACCCTGGGACTAGCGGGGGGTTCAGATACGCAGTATTTT

abundance: NA
d_gene: NA
v_gene: TRBV18
j_gene: TRBJ2-5
CDR3aa: CASSPPAGAETQYF
CDR3nt: TGTGCCAGCTCACCACCCGCCGGGGCCGAGACCCAGTACTTC

abundance: NA
d_gene: NA
v_gene: TRBV4-2
j_gene: TRBJ1-1
CDR3aa: CASSQESIVLYTEAFF
CDR3nt: TGTGCCAGCAGCCAAGAAAGCATAGTGCTCTATACTGAAGCTTTCTTT

abundance: NA
d_gene: NA
v_gene: TRBV7-3
j_gene: TRBJ2-7
CDR3aa: CASSPGGAGASKQYF
CDR3nt: TGTGCCAGCAGCCCCGGTGGGGCAGGCGCGTCTAAGCAGTACTTC

abundance: NA
d_gene: TRBD2
v_gene: TRBV5-1
j_gene: TRBJ2-3
CDR3aa: CASRTSLTSGGADTQYF
CDR3nt: TGCGCCAGCAGGACGTCCTTGACTAGCGGGGGAGCAGATACGCAGTATTTT

abundance: NA
d_gene: TRBD1
v_gene: TRBV7-3
j_gene: TRBJ2-4
CDR3aa: CASSPGTGVGIQYF
CDR3nt: TGTGCCAGCAGCCCTGGGACAGGGGTCGGCATTCAGTACTTC

abundance: NA
d_gene: NA
v_gene: TRBV4-1
j_gene: TRBJ2-7
CDR3aa: CASSNYRARGSGDEQYF
CDR3nt: TGCGCCAGCAGCAACTATCGGGCACGAGGCTCCGGCGACGAGCAGTACTTC

abundance: NA
d_gene: NA
v_gene: TRBV18
j_gene: TRBJ1-5
CDR3aa: CASSPRTVPQPQHF
CDR3nt: TGTGCCAGCTCACCAAGGACAGTACCCCAGCCCCAGCATTTT

abundance: NA
d_gene: TRBD2
v_gene: TRBV7-8
j_gene: TRBJ2-3
CDR3aa: CASSLPFLLAGDTDTQYF
CDR3nt: TGTGCCAGCAGCTTACCCTTCCTACTAGCGGGCGACACAGATACGCAGTATTTT

abundance: few
d_gene: NA
v_gene: TRBV6-6
j_gene: TRBJ1-1
CDR3aa: CASSSPPGVWTEAFF
CDR3nt: TGTGCCAGCAGTTCCCCCCCAGGGGTGTGGACTGAAGCTTTCTTT

abundance: many
d_gene: NA
v_gene: TRBV20-1
j_gene: TRBJ1-2
CDR3aa: CSAREGGRNYGYTF
CDR3nt: TGCAGTGCCCGGGAGGGGGGTCGAAACTATGGCTACACCTTC

abundance: NA
d_gene: NA
v_gene: TRBV7-2
j_gene: TRBJ1-4
CDR3aa: CASSSHTTYEKLFF
CDR3nt: TGTGCCAGCAGCTCACATACTACTTATGAAAAACTGTTTTTT

abundance: NA
d_gene: NA
v_gene: TRBV2
j_gene: TRBJ2-7
CDR3aa: CASRRDGPEGEQYF
CDR3nt: TGTGCCAGCAGGCGGGACGGCCCGGAGGGCGAGCAGTACTTC

abundance: few
d_gene: NA
v_gene: TRBV7-3
j_gene: TRBJ2-2
CDR3aa: CASSLTGPGELFF
CDR3nt: TGTGCCAGCAGCTTAACTGGTCCCGGGGAGCTGTTTTTT

abundance: few
d_gene: TRBD2
v_gene: TRBV3-1
j_gene: TRBJ2-2
CDR3aa: CASSSQTSGGPTGELFF
CDR3nt: TGTGCCAGCAGCTCCCAGACTAGCGGGGGGCCTACTGGGGAGCTGTTTTTT

abundance: NA
d_gene: NA
v_gene: TRBV7-2
j_gene: TRBJ1-5
CDR3aa: CASSLDQGTQPQHF
CDR3nt: TGTGCCAGCAGCTTAGACCAGGGTACCCAGCCCCAGCATTTT

abundance: few
d_gene: NA
v_gene: TRBV4-2
j_gene: TRBJ1-1
CDR3aa: CASSQGPPMNTEAFF
CDR3nt: TGTGCCAGCAGCCAGGGTCCCCCTATGAACACTGAAGCTTTCTTT

abundance: NA
d_gene: NA
v_gene: TRBV29-1
j_gene: TRBJ1-1
CDR3aa: CSVVGDMMNTEAFF
CDR3nt: TGCAGCGTCGTTGGGGACATGATGAACACTGAAGCTTTCTTT